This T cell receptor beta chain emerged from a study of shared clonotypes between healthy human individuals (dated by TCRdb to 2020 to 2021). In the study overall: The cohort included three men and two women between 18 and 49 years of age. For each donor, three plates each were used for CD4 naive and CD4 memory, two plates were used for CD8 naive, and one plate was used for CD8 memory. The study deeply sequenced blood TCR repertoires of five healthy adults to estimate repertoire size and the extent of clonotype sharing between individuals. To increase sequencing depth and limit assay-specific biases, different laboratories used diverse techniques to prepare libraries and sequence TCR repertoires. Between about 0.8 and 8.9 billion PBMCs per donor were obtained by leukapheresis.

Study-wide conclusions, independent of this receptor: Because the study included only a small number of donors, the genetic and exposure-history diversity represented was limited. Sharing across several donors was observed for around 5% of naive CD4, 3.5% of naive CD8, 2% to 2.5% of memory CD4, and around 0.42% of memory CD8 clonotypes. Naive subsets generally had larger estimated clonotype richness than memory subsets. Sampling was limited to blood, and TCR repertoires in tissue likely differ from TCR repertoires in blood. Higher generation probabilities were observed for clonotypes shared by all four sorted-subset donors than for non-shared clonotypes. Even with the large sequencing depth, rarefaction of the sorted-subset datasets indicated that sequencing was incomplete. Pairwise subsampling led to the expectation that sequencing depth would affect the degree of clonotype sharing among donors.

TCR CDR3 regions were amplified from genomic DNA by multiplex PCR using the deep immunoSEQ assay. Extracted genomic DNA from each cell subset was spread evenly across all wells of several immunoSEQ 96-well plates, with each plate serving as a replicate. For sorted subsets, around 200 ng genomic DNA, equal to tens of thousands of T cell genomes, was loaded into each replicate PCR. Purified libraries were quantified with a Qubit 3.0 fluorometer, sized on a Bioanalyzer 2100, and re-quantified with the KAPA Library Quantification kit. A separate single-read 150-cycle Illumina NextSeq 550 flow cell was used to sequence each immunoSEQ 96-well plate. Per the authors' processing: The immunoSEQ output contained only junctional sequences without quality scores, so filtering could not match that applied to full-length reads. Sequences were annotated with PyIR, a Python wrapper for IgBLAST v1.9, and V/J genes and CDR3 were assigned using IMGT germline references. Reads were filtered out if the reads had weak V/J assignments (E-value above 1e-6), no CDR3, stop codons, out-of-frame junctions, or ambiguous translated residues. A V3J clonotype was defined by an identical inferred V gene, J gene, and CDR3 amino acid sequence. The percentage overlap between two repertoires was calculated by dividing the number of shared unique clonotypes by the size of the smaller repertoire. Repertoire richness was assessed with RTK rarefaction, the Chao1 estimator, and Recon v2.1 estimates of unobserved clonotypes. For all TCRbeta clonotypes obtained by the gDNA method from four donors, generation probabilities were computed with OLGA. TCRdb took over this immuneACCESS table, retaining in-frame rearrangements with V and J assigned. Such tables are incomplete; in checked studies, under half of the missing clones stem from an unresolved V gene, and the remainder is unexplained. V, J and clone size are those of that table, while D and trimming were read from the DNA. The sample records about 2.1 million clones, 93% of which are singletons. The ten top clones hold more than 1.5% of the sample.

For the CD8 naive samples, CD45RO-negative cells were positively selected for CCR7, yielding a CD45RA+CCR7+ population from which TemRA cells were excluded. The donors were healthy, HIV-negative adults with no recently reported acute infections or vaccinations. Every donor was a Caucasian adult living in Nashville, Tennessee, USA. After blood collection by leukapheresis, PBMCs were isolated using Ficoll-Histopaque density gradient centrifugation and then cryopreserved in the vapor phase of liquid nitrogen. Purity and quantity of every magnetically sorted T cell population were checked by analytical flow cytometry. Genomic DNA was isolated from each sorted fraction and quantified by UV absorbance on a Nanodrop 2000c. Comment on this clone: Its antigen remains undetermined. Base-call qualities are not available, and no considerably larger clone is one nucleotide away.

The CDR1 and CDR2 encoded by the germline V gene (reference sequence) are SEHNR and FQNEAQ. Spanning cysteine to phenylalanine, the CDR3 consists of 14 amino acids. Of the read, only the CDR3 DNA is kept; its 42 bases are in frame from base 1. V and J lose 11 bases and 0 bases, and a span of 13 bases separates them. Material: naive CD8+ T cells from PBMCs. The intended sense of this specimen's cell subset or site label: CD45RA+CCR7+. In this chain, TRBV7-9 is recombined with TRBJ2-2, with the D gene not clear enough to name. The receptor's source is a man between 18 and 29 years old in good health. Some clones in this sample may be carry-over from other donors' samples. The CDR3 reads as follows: CAAPGPPNTGELFF. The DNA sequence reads TGTGCCGCCCCAGGACCTCCGAACACCGGGGAGCTGTTTTTT.